The entry that follows covers one T cell receptor beta chain sequence. Its specificity is unknown. With 60 Vbeta and 13 Jbeta primers, the PCR was carried out. Sequencing was performed with immunoSEQ multiplex PCR; in TCRdb, only in-frame clones are kept and a portion is missing. The data contain tens of thousands of clones, roughly 80% of them singletons. The data were obtained in a study of cytomegalovirus exposure and HLA in healthy donors. Study-wide background: In an early release, HLA-typed donors contributed about 80 million unique TCR sequences.

General study points: With later analysis, a missense DCLRE1C variant became linked to TCR beta V- and J-gene trimming. One later analysis reportedly identified an Asian-associated ancestry cluster that showed fewer N-insertions than the roughly 640-donor mean.

Per germline, CDR1 MDHEN and CDR2 SYDVKM. This CDR3 has 11 residues. V gave up 5 bases and J gave up 8 bases, with 6 bases separating them. The sequence was collected from a man aged 30-40 years in good health and CMV-seronegative. This chain joins TRBV28 and TRBJ1-4; D uncertain. The sequencing sample was made of PBMCs. The CDR3 loop is CASSRREKLFF. In nucleotides, the CDR3 is TGTGCCAGCAGTCGCAGGGAAAAACTGTTTTTT.